This T cell receptor beta chain was captured by sequencing in a study of blood T cell repertoires in COVID-19. Study details: Sites across the United States, Italy and Spain contributed samples from acute and convalescent COVID-19. PBMCs, B-cell-depleted T cells, or T cells provided the cDNA or gDNA that made up the material.

Germline-derived CDR1 and CDR2 are MDHEN and SYDVKM. V was pared by 6 bases and J by 1 base, with 10 bases between. CDR3 length equals 13 residues. Clones were read by immunoSEQ multiplex PCR, and TCRdb kept only the in-frame ones, dropping some. The sample holds roughly 76,000 clones, 85% to 90% seen once. The receptor's source is a man in his 70s with active or convalescent COVID-19. The sequencing input was peripheral blood. The V and J genes are TRBV28 and TRBJ2-7; unclear D gene. The CDR3 sequence is CASSFPSSYEQYF. The CDR3 coding sequence is TGTGCCAGCAGCTTCCCGAGTTCCTACGAGCAGTACTTC.